These 18 T cell receptor beta chains originate from one sample sequenced in a study of blood T cell repertoires in COVID-19. Clones were read by immunoSEQ multiplex PCR, and TCRdb kept only the in-frame ones, dropping some. The profile shows around 400,000 clones, roughly 91% of them singletons. The material sequenced was PBMCs or T cells enriched from blood (not recorded which). These receptors were collected from a woman aged 25 to 45 who had recovered from COVID-19.

This rearrangement joins TRBV19 to TRBJ1-1, with D hard to call. In germline, CDR1 is LNHDA, CDR2 SQIVND (reference sequence). The CDR3 runs to 13 residues. Between the trimmed V and J ends, which lost 4 bases and 1 base, there was a span of 7 bases. CDR3 sequence reads: CASSTGRNTEAFF. DNA of the CDR3: TGTGCCAGTAGTACTGGCCGGAACACTGAAGCTTTCTTT.

V and J are TRBV7-8 and TRBJ1-1; D remains ambiguous. Germline assignment: CDR1 SGHVS and CDR2 FQNEAQ. V was shortened by 3 bases and J by 0 bases, with 17 bases between the two germline ends. CDR3 length: 17 amino acids. In DNA, the CDR3 is TGTGCCAGCAGCTTGGAGAACAACCAACACATGAACACTGAAGCTTTCTTT. It yields the protein CASSLENNQHMNTEAFF.

The V and J genes are TRBV13 and TRBJ2-3; 13 positions agree with TRBD2. The length of the CDR3 is 18 residues. The V gene end was trimmed by 4 bases and the J gene end by 2 bases; junction bases not matched to a gene: 9. Germline CDR1 is PRHDT and CDR2 is FYEKMQ (reference sequence). The CDR3 DNA is TGTGCCAGCAGCTATGGACTAGCGGGAGTTTATCACACAGATACGCAGTATTTT. It specifies CASSYGLAGVYHTDTQYF. Based on the CDR3 plus reference TRBV13 and TRBJ2-3, the full variable domain is AAGVIQSPRHLIKEKRETATLKCYPIPRHDTVYWYQQGPGQDPQFLISFYEKMQSDKGSIPDRFSAQQFSDYHSELNMSSLELGDSALYFCASSYGLAGVYHTDTQYFGPGTRLTVL.

This clone was seen only once. V and J are TRBV6-5 and TRBJ1-2, with no clear D. From germline, CDR1 is MNHEY and CDR2 SVGAGI. This CDR3 comprises 15 residues. V shed 0 bases and J shed 4 bases, with 12 bases lying between them. The CDR3 here is CASSYSILGSYGYTF. The CDR3 DNA follows: TGTGCCAGCAGTTACTCGATTCTGGGCTCCTATGGCTACACCTTC.

The chain couples TRBV24-1 to TRBJ2-2; 9 bases agree with TRBD1. The V gene end was trimmed by 4 bases and the J gene end by 1 base; junction bases not matched to a gene: 12. Germline-derived CDR1 and CDR2 are KGHDR and SFDVKD. CDR3 length equals 19 residues. DNA for the CDR3: TGTGCCACCAGTGACCCTTCCCCGGGACAGGGATGGAACACCGGGGAGCTGTTTTTT. Amino acid sequence: CATSDPSPGQGWNTGELFF.

V is TRBV18 and J is TRBJ1-2; maybe TRBD1 (5 bases). The CDR3 sequence is 15 residues long. Germline CDR1 reads KGHSH; CDR2 reads LQKENI. Trimming removed 0 bases at V and 8 bases at J, with 16 bases between. This CDR3 reads CASSPPSSGREGYTF. The CDR3 DNA reads TGTGCCAGCTCACCACCGTCTTCAGGGCGGGAGGGCTACACCTTC.

V gene TRBV6-6 combines with J gene TRBJ2-7; 9 bases align to TRBD2. The CDR3 runs to 14 residues. V lost 8 bases to trimming and J lost 7 bases; unmatched junction nucleotides: 12. Germline V CDR1 and CDR2: MNHNY, SVGAGI (reference sequence). The CDR3 region is CASCLRGGREEQYF. The CDR3 DNA sequence: TGTGCCAGCTGTCTGCGGGGGGGCCGGGAGGAGCAGTACTTC.

V and J are TRBV5-1 and TRBJ1-2; 9 positions match TRBD1. Per germline, CDR1 SGHRS and CDR2 YFSETQ. Unmatched junction bases numbered 1, after V lost 0 bases and J lost 4 bases. There are 14 residues in the CDR3. CDR3 sequence reads: CASSLEGQGYGYTF. The DNA for the CDR3 is TGCGCCAGCAGCTTGGAGGGACAGGGCTATGGCTACACCTTC.

The chain employs TRBV28 and TRBJ1-1; 12 bases agree with TRBD1. Germline values: CDR1 MDHEN, CDR2 SYDVKM. The CDR3 covers 13 residues. J lost 12 bases, V lost 2 bases, and 4 bases had no gene match. CDR3 sequence (DNA): TGTGCCAGCAGTTTAGTTCGGGACAGGGGGCCTTTCTTT. Its protein product is CASSLVRDRGPFF.

This chain joins TRBV5-6 and TRBJ2-7, with 7 bases lining up with TRBD1. The germline gives CDR1 SGHDT, CDR2 YYEEEE. The CDR3 consists of 14 residues. After removal of 2 bases from V and 0 bases from J, the junction contained 2 bases not matched to a gene. The CDR3 bases are TGTGCCAGCAGCTTTGGACAGGCCTCCTACGAGCAGTACTTC. Amino acids: CASSFGQASYEQYF. The full variable domain, completed using reference TRBV5-6 and TRBJ2-7, is DAGVTQSPTHLIKTRGQQVTLRCSPKSGHDTVSWYQQALGQGPQFIFQYYEEEERQRGNFPDRFSGHQFPNYSSELNVNALLLGDSALYLCASSFGQASYEQYFGPGTRLTVT.

This chain's CDR3 is CASSLGTGVTTEAFF. CDR3 in DNA: TGTGCCAGCAGCCTAGGGACAGGGGTTACGACTGAAGCTTTCTTT. The genes are TRBV7-9 and TRBJ1-1; 10 bases are shared with TRBD1. The CDR3 spans 15 residues. Per germline, CDR1 SEHNR and CDR2 FQNEAQ (reference sequence). Unmatched junction bases numbered 8, after V lost 5 bases and J lost 5 bases.

The rearrangement uses TRBV4-2 and TRBJ2-7, with 8 positions matching TRBD2. Germline CDR1 LGHNA, CDR2 YNFKEQ. V lost 5 bases to trimming and J lost 5 bases; unmatched junction nucleotides: 8. CDR3 length: 14 amino acids. The DNA for the CDR3 is TGTGCCAGCAGCATAAGCGGGGGCAAGGACGAGCAGTACTTC. Its protein is CASSISGGKDEQYF.

The genes are TRBV27 and TRBJ2-1, with 8 bases fitting TRBD2. V shed 5 bases and J 6 bases; nucleotides not matched to a gene: 9. Per the germline V gene, CDR1 is MNHEY and CDR2 is SMNVEV (reference sequence). The CDR3 runs to 15 residues. The CDR3 DNA sequence: TGTGCCAGCAGTCCCGGGACTAGGGTTGTCAATGAGCAGTTCTTC. Translated: CASSPGTRVVNEQFF.

This clone was observed once. The V call is TRBV6-5, the J call TRBJ1-5; 7 bases align to TRBD1. Looked up from germline, CDR1 is MNHEY and CDR2 is SVGAGI. The CDR3 contains 14 residues. V was clipped by 6 bases and J by 5 bases; unmatched bases: 7. Here the CDR3 reads CASRMTGSDQPQHF. In DNA, the CDR3 is TGTGCCAGCAGGATGACAGGGAGCGATCAGCCCCAGCATTTT.

J is TRBJ2-1 and V is TRBV19; a weak D match, TRBD2 (7 bases). This CDR3 has 18 amino acids. Looked up from germline, CDR1 is LNHDA and CDR2 is SQIVND (reference sequence). V lost 3 bases and J 0 bases, leaving 18 bases between the germline ends. The CDR3 sequence: CASSIWGGGSISYNEQFF. In DNA form, the CDR3 reads TGTGCCAGTAGTATCTGGGGAGGGGGGTCTATCTCCTACAATGAGCAGTTCTTC.

V usage is TRBV29-1 and J usage is TRBJ2-1, with D tentatively TRBD2 (6 bases). The CDR3 runs 14 residues. Germline V CDR1 and CDR2: SQVTM, ANQGSEA. The V gene lost 7 bases and the J gene lost 1 base, with 14 bases spanning the gap. The CDR3 bases are TGCAGCGCTCCCGGGACTGGGTCCTACAATGAGCAGTTCTTC. This gives the protein CSAPGTGSYNEQFF.

V gene TRBV7-6 combines with J gene TRBJ2-2, with 8 nucleotides matching TRBD1. Germline assignment: CDR1 SGHVS and CDR2 FNYEAQ. This CDR3 region has 15 residues. Trimming took 5 bases from V and 7 from J; bases not matched to a gene: 9. DNA of the CDR3: TGTGCCAGCAGCGAAGGACAGGGAGGCTTCGGGGAGCTGTTTTTT. This encodes CASSEGQGGFGELFF.

The chain has TRBV19 and TRBJ2-1; 9 nucleotides align to TRBD1. Germline loops: CDR1 LNHDA, CDR2 SQIVND (reference sequence). The V segment lost 6 bases and the J segment 2 bases; nucleotides outside the gene matches: 2. The CDR3 length is 14 residues. The CDR3 sequence: CASRGQGTYNEQFF. The DNA of the CDR3 is TGTGCCAGTAGAGGACAGGGGACCTACAATGAGCAGTTCTTC.